The entry that follows covers one TCR beta chain sequence. What it recognizes is unknown. Both 60 Vbeta primers and 13 Jbeta primers went into the PCR. Per the study methods: Roughly 81 million unique TCR beta chains, 9.5 million to 14 million shared, were counted in a later analysis. Some clones are missing from TCRdb's copy, which holds only in-frame ones; the method was immunoSEQ multiplex PCR. V and J calls and clone size come straight from that table; D and trimming were deduced from the DNA. Among approximately 190,000 clones, around 90% were seen once, and the ten largest hold around 0.99%. This entry belongs to a study of cytomegalovirus exposure and HLA in healthy donors. The CDR3 is made up of 14 amino acids. Germline lookup yields CDR1 SGHTS and CDR2 YDEGEE. V was trimmed by 0 bases and J by 0 bases, leaving 7 bases between them. Study-wide findings and caveats: Later analysis showed TCR association rates varying by HLA locus, highest for DRB1 and lowest for HLA-C. Fewer N-insertions than the roughly 670-donor mean were reportedly shown by an Asian-associated ancestry cluster in a later analysis. Later analysis showed most CMV-associated TCR beta chains appearing HLA-restricted.

The clonotype comes from a boy aged 2-9 years in good health and CMV-seronegative. Input material: PBMCs. V is TRBV5-8 and J is TRBJ2-7, with a weak D call TRBD2 (5 bases). CDR3 loop: CASSLEGSSYEQYF. The CDR3 DNA reads TGTGCCAGCAGCTTGGAAGGGAGCTCCTACGAGCAGTACTTC. Together with reference TRBV5-8 and TRBJ2-7, the CDR3 gives the full variable domain: EAGVTQSPTHLIKTRGQQATLRCSPISGHTSVYWYQQALGLGLQFLLWYDEGEERNRGNFPPRFSGRQFPNYSSELNVNALELEDSALYLCASSLEGSSYEQYFGPGTRLTVT.